The TCR beta chain under discussion was sequenced for a study of T cells after yellow fever vaccination. This clonotype was seen a handful of times. Its antigen is undetermined. TCRdb called the 5' RACE reads again in MiXCR, with one record for every CDR3 protein. The repertoire includes roughly 79,000 distinct CDR3 sequences, more than 5.5% of them detected once, and over 25% sits in the top ten. Overall study findings and caveats: Reappearing after the booster were most of the clones from primary vaccination (less than 98% CD4, around 90% CD8). The secondary response showed a weaker magnitude and a faster peak, day 5 versus 15. Contamination by abundant bulk-population clonotypes could be present in FACS-sorted repertoires.

The source was CD8+ T cells sorted from PBMCs, collected approximately 11 days after the first yellow fever vaccination. The TCR comes from a man aged 18 to 29 who received the YFV17D yellow fever vaccine.

CDR3 sequence reads: CASSLGYTDSPYNEQFF. DNA of the CDR3: TGTGCCAGCAGCTTAGGGTACACGGACAGCCCCTACAATGAGCAGTTCTTC. The chain joins TRBV11-3 to TRBJ2-1; maybe TRBD1 (6 bases). Germline-derived CDR1 and CDR2 are SGHNT and YENEEA. CDR3 size: 17 residues. The ends were cut back, 1 base at V and 2 bases at J, with 15 bases in the middle.